This section outlines one T cell receptor (beta chain) sequence together with its context. Its antigen is currently unknown. This record belongs to a study of post-analysis software for immune sequencing data. Unique molecular identifiers had been added to the TCR beta cDNA libraries. Once about 0.9 to 11 million T cells were used, hundreds of thousands of cDNA molecules resulted. Using its own MiXCR run on the PCR reads, TCRdb lists one record per CDR3 protein. The table includes approximately 730,000 distinct CDR3 sequences, about 43% detected once. Study results and limitations: Normalized Chao1 diversity was significantly lower in multiple sclerosis patients than in controls. Roughly 5 TRBV segments, TRBV5-6, TRBV5-1 and TRBV20-1 among them, were found more frequent in patients than controls.

The CDR3 is 14 residues long. Trimming stripped 0 bases from V and 4 bases from J, with 7 bases between. CDR1 is LGHNT, CDR2 FRNRAP, per germline. This chain joins TRBV12-5 and TRBJ2-1; D remains ambiguous. The TCR was taken from a girl between 5 and 17 years old with multiple sclerosis. Sequenced: blood. Here the CDR3 DNA reads TGTGCTAGTGGTTTGGTAGGTGGGTACAATGAGCAGTTCTTC. The encoded protein is CASGLVGGYNEQFF.